These T cell receptor beta chains were read from a single sample in a study of blood T cell repertoires in COVID-19. TCRdb's table, derived via immunoSEQ multiplex PCR, lists solely in-frame clones and lacks some. The table lists about 73,000 clones, around 80% of them singletons, with 2.5% to 3% in the top ten. The source material was peripheral blood. These receptors were taken from an elderly man with active or convalescent COVID-19. The CDR3 runs from the conserved cysteine through the conserved F or W. The order of the fields is D gene, J gene, clone size, V gene, CDR3 DNA, CDR3 protein. A D gene is named only where the DNA matches it firmly. The listing skips clone size in some rows; elsewhere it reads once, few, many or a size class.

d_call: TRBD1; j_call: TRBJ2-7; clone_size: -; v_call: TRBV25-1; cdr3_nt: TGTGCCAGCAGTTTACAGGGGGGATCCTACGAGCAGTACTTC; cdr3_aa: CASSLQGGSYEQYF
d_call: -; j_call: TRBJ1-1; clone_size: -; v_call: TRBV30; cdr3_nt: TGTGCCTGGACGGTGGGCCGAACCACTGAAGCTTTCTTT; cdr3_aa: CAWTVGRTTEAFF
d_call: -; j_call: TRBJ2-3; clone_size: -; v_call: TRBV6-2/TRBV6-3; cdr3_nt: TGTGCCAGCAGCTCGGAGTTCACAGATACGCAGTATTTT; cdr3_aa: CASSSEFTDTQYF
d_call: -; j_call: TRBJ2-5; clone_size: -; v_call: TRBV20-1; cdr3_nt: TGCAGTGCGACTATTCAAGAGACCCAGTACTTC; cdr3_aa: CSATIQETQYF
d_call: -; j_call: TRBJ2-5; clone_size: -; v_call: TRBV6-5; cdr3_nt: TGTGCCAGTGGGGCAGGCGGCGAGACCCAGTACTTC; cdr3_aa: CASGAGGETQYF
d_call: -; j_call: TRBJ1-1; clone_size: once; v_call: TRBV30; cdr3_nt: TGTGCCTGGAGCCGGGTCGGGGACTTGAACACTGAAGCTTTCTTT; cdr3_aa: CAWSRVGDLNTEAFF
d_call: TRBD2; j_call: TRBJ2-7; clone_size: -; v_call: TRBV28; cdr3_nt: TGTGCCAGCAGTTCGACCGGGACTAGCGGGAGAGGCGGCTACGAGCAGTACTTC; cdr3_aa: CASSSTGTSGRGGYEQYF
d_call: -; j_call: TRBJ2-5; clone_size: -; v_call: TRBV5-1; cdr3_nt: TGCGCCAGCAGCTTGATCCAGGGTGAAGAGACCCAGTACTTC; cdr3_aa: CASSLIQGEETQYF
d_call: TRBD1; j_call: TRBJ2-6; clone_size: -; v_call: TRBV5-4; cdr3_nt: TGTGCCAGCAGCACGGGGACAGGGTCTGGGGCCAACGTCCTGACTTTC; cdr3_aa: CASSTGTGSGANVLTF
d_call: -; j_call: TRBJ2-1; clone_size: -; v_call: TRBV4-2; cdr3_nt: TGTACCAGCAGCCGGGGAGGAGGGGTATTGGATGAGCAGTTCTTC; cdr3_aa: CTSSRGGGVLDEQFF
d_call: TRBD2; j_call: TRBJ2-1; clone_size: -; v_call: TRBV5-4; cdr3_nt: TGTGCCAGCAGCTATGGGGGGGGCTCCTACAATGAGCAGTTCTTC; cdr3_aa: CASSYGGGSYNEQFF
d_call: -; j_call: TRBJ2-5; clone_size: -; v_call: TRBV19; cdr3_nt: TGTGCCAGTAGCCTAGGGGCTGCACAAGAGACCCAGTACTTC; cdr3_aa: CASSLGAAQETQYF
d_call: TRBD1; j_call: TRBJ2-5; clone_size: once; v_call: TRBV19; cdr3_nt: TGTGCCAGTAGTATAGGTGGGACAGGGAAAGAGACCCAGTACTTC; cdr3_aa: CASSIGGTGKETQYF
d_call: -; j_call: TRBJ2-2; clone_size: -; v_call: TRBV18; cdr3_nt: TGTGCCAGCTCAGCCGGGACAACCTATAAAACCGGGGAGCTGTTTTTT; cdr3_aa: CASSAGTTYKTGELFF
d_call: -; j_call: TRBJ1-4; clone_size: -; v_call: TRBV30; cdr3_nt: TGTGCCTGGACAGAGGGGGCTAATGAAAAACTGTTTTTT; cdr3_aa: CAWTEGANEKLFF
d_call: TRBD1; j_call: TRBJ2-3; clone_size: -; v_call: TRBV4-2; cdr3_nt: TGTGCCAGCAGCCAAGGTGGGACAGGGACAGATACGCAGTATTTT; cdr3_aa: CASSQGGTGTDTQYF
d_call: -; j_call: TRBJ2-7; clone_size: -; v_call: TRBV10-3; cdr3_nt: TGTGCCATCAGTGAGCCGGGGTACGAGCAGTACTTC; cdr3_aa: CAISEPGYEQYF